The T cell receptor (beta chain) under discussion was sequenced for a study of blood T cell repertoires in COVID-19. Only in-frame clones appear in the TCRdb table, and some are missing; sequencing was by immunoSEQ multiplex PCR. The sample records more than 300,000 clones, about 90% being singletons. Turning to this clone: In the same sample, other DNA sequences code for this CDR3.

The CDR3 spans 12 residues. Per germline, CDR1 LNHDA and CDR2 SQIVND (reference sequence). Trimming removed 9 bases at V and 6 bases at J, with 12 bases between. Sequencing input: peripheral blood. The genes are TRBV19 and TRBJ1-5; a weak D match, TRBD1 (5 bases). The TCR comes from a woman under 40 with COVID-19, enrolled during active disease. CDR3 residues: CASSLGGQPQHF. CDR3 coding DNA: TGTGCCAGCAGTCTCGGGGGTCAGCCCCAGCATTTT.